This TCR beta chain was obtained from a study of blood T cell repertoires in COVID-19. Under the authors' procedure: Amplifying reference gene primers gave estimates of nucleated cell counts. Produced via immunoSEQ multiplex PCR; TCRdb's table is partial and in-frame only. D and trimming were read from the DNA, whereas the V and J calls and clone size are those reported in that table. In the table there are some 300,000 clones, around 90% of which are singletons. The CDR3 is 14 amino acids. In germline, CDR1 is GTSNPN, CDR2 SVGIG (reference sequence). V was shortened by 2 bases and J by 5 bases, with 15 bases between the two germline ends.

The receptor's source is a middle-aged woman with COVID-19, enrolled during active disease. Sequencing was done on a sample of peripheral blood. The rearrangement uses TRBV30 and TRBJ1-2; a weak D match, TRBD1 (6 bases). The CDR3 DNA sequence: TGTGCCTGGAGTATCACTACAGGGTTTTATGGCTACACCTTC. Residues: CAWSITTGFYGYTF.